Presented here are 7 T cell receptor beta chains from one specimen sequenced in a study of response to subunit inactivated influenza vaccine. TCRdb re-analysed the RT-PCR reads in MiXCR, keeping a single row per CDR3 protein. The profile shows 650,000 to 800,000 distinct CDR3 sequences, approximately 14% of them singletons. The sample was PBMCs from blood, taken 14 to 15 days before vaccination. The receptors were gathered from a man in his forties or fifties who received an inactivated influenza vaccine.

This clonotype was observed once. This sequence joins TRBV4-1 and TRBJ2-7; D unclear. Deletions cut 0 bases from V and 4 bases from J, with 4 bases between. The length of the CDR3 is 12 residues. Looked up from germline, CDR1 is MGHRA and CDR2 is YSYEKL. CDR3 residues: CASSQERYEQYF. CDR3 nucleotides: TGCGCCAGCAGCCAAGAACGGTACGAGCAGTACTTC.

The J gene is TRBJ2-2, the V gene TRBV27; no reliable D call. This CDR3 spans 15 amino acids. Trimming took off 0 bases at V and 5 bases at J, with 10 bases between the two ends. The germline V gene encodes CDR1 MNHEY and CDR2 SMNVEV (reference sequence). CDR3 bases: TGTGCCAGCAGTTTATCCCCGGTAGAGACCGGGGAGCTGTTTTTT. The encoded protein is CASSLSPVETGELFF.

There are a few counts of this clonotype. The chain carries TRBV2 and TRBJ2-1, with TRBD2 as a possible D gene (5 bases). This CDR3 contains 15 residues. The germline gives CDR1 SNHLY, CDR2 FYNNEI. V shed 4 bases and J shed 0 bases, with 10 bases lying between them. The CDR3 is CASSGGSSSYNEQFF. Here the CDR3 DNA reads TGTGCCAGCAGTGGAGGGTCAAGCTCCTACAATGAGCAGTTCTTC.

This clonotype was picked up a small number of times. This chain connects TRBV7-8 to TRBJ2-3; possibly TRBD1 for D (5 bases). This CDR3 region has 14 residues. The V end was cut by 5 bases, the J end by 3 bases, with 12 bases between. The germline CDR1 and CDR2 sequences are SGHVS and FQNEAQ. DNA for the CDR3: TGTGCCAGCAGCCTCACGAGGACAACAGATACGCAGTATTTT. Amino acids: CASSLTRTTDTQYF.

This clonotype was seen a handful of times. The V and J genes are TRBV28 and TRBJ2-2; weak D call: TRBD1 (5 bases). The germline gives CDR1 MDHEN, CDR2 SYDVKM. This CDR3 contains 16 residues. Between the trimmed V and J ends, which lost 7 bases and 0 bases, there was a span of 15 bases. CDR3 amino acids: CASTEAGQANTGELFF. The CDR3 DNA sequence: TGTGCCAGCACCGAGGCAGGGCAAGCGAACACCGGGGAGCTGTTTTTT.

This clonotype was picked up one time. The V call is TRBV29-1, the J call TRBJ1-4; 7 nucleotides match TRBD1. The CDR3 contains 14 residues. Germline V lookup: CDR1 SQVTM, CDR2 ANQGSEA. The J segment lost 2 bases and the V segment lost 6 bases, leaving 6 bases of the junction unmatched. The CDR3 spells CSVAGGPTNEKLFF. The CDR3 DNA sequence: TGCAGCGTCGCAGGGGGTCCCACTAATGAAAAACTGTTTTTT. Filled out from reference TRBV29-1 and TRBJ1-4, the complete variable domain reads SAVISQKPSRDICQRGTSLTIQCQVDSQVTMMFWYRQQPGQSLTLIATANQGSEATYESGFVIDKFPISRPNLTFSTLTVSNMSPEDSSIYLCSVAGGPTNEKLFFGSGTQLSVL.

This clonotype has only a few counts. This chain connects TRBV12-3 or TRBV12-4 to TRBJ1-2; perhaps TRBD1 as D (6 bases). CDR3 length equals 13 residues. The ends were cut back, 3 bases at V and 6 bases at J, with 11 bases in the middle. The CDR3 protein is CASSLQGRNGYTF. Written as DNA, the CDR3 is TGTGCCAGCAGTTTGCAGGGGCGGAATGGCTACACCTTC.